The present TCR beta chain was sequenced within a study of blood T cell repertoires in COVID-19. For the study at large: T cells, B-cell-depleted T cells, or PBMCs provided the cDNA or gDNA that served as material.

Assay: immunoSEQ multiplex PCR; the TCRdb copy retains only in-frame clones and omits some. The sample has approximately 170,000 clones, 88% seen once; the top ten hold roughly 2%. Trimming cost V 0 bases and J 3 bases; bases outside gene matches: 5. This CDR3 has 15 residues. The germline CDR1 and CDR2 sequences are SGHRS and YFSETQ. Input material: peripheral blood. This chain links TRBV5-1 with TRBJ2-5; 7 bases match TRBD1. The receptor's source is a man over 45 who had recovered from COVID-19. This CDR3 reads CASSLAGTVKETQYF. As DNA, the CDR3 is TGCGCCAGCAGCTTGGCCGGGACAGTAAAAGAGACCCAGTACTTC.